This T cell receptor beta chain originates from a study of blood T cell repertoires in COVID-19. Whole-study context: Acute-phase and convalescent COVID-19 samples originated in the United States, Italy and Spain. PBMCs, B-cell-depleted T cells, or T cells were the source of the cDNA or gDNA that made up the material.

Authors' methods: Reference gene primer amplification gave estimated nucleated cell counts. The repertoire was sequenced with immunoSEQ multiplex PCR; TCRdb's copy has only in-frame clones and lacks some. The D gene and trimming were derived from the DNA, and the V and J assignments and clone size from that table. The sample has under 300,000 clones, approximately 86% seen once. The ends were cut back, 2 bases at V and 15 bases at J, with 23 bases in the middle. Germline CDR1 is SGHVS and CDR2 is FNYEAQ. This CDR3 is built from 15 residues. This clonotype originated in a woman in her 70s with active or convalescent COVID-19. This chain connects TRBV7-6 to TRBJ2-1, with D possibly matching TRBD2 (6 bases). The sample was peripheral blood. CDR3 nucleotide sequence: TGTGCCAGCAGCTTATCTCAGGCAGTGGACGGGGGTACGTTCTTC. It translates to CASSLSQAVDGGTFF.